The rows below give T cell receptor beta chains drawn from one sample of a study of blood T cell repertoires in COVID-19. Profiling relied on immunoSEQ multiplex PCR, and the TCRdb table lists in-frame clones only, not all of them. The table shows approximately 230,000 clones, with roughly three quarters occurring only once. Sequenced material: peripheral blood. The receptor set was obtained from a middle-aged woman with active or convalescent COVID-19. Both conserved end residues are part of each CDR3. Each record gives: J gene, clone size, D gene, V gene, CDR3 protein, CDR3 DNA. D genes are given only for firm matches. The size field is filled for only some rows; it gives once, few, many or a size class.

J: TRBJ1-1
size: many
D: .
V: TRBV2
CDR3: CASSEKRWDTEAFF
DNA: TGTGCCAGCAGTGAAAAGCGATGGGACACTGAAGCTTTCTTT

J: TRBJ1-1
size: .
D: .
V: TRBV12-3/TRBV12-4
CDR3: CASTNGATFGAFF
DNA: TGTGCCAGCACCAATGGGGCCACCTTCGGGGCTTTCTTT

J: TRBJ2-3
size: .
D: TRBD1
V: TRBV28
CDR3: CASSLRQGGTDTQYF
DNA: TGTGCCAGCAGTTTGAGACAGGGGGGCACAGATACGCAGTATTTT

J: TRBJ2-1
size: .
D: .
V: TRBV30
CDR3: CAWSVTAGAEQFF
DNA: TGTGCCTGGAGTGTCACCGCAGGGGCTGAGCAGTTCTTC

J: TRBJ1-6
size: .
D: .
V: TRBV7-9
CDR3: CASSLSAPSSPLHF
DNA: TGTGCCAGCAGCTTATCTGCTCCTAGCTCACCCCTCCACTTT

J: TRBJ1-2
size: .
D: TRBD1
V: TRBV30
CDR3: CAWSHGQGYGYTF
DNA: TGTGCCTGGAGTCATGGACAGGGGTATGGCTACACCTTC

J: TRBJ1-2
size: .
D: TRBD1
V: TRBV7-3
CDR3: CASSPGQGYGYTF
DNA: TGTGCCAGCAGCCCTGGACAGGGGTATGGCTACACCTTC

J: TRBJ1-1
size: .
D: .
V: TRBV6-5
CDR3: CASSYSETAMNTEAFF
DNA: TGTGCCAGCAGTTACTCAGAGACAGCCATGAACACTGAAGCTTTCTTT

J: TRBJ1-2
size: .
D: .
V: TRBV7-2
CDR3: CASSRQRGGDYGYTF
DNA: TGTGCCAGCAGTAGACAGAGGGGGGGCGACTATGGCTACACCTTC

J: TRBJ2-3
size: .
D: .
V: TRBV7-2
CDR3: CASSSPGLRDTQYF
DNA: TGTGCCAGCAGCTCCCCGGGTCTTCGAGATACGCAGTATTTT

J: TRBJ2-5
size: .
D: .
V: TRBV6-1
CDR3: CASSEMRTGETQYF
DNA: TGTGCCAGCAGTGAAATGAGAACGGGAGAGACCCAGTACTTC

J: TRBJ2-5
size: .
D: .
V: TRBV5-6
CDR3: CASSGRGLPLETQYF
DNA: TGTGCCAGCAGCGGGAGAGGACTACCCCTGGAGACCCAGTACTTC

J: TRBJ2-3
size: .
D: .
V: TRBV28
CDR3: CASRDGVSGSDTQYF
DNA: TGTGCCAGCAGGGATGGGGTTTCGGGGTCAGATACGCAGTATTTT

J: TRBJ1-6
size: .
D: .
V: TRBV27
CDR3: CASSLWQDNSPLHF
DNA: TGTGCCAGCAGTTTATGGCAGGATAATTCACCCCTCCACTTT

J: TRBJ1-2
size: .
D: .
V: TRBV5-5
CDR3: CASSLSGARANYGYTF
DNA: TGTGCCAGCAGCTTGAGTGGGGCCCGAGCTAACTATGGCTACACCTTC

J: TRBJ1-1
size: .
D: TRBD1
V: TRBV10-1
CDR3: CASSEPGTDEAFF
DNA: TGCGCCAGCAGTGAACCCGGGACAGATGAAGCTTTCTTT

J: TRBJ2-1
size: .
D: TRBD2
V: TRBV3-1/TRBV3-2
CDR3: CASSQALSGGGLDEQFF
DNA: TGTGCCAGCAGCCAAGCTTTGAGCGGGGGGGGTCTGGATGAGCAGTTCTTC

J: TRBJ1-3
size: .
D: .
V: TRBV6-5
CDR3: CASTVGGSGNTIYF
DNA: TGTGCCAGCACTGTGGGGGGCTCTGGAAACACCATATATTTT

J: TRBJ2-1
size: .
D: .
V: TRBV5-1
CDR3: CASSGGRYEQFF
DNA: TGCGCCAGCAGCGGGGGCCGGTATGAGCAGTTCTTC

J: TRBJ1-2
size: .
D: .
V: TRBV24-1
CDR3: CATSDSGNGYTF
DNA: TGTGCCACCAGTGATTCCGGGAATGGCTACACCTTC

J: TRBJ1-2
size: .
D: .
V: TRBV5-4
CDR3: CASSPGAGANYGYTF
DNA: TGTGCCAGCAGCCCCGGAGCGGGAGCTAACTATGGCTACACCTTC

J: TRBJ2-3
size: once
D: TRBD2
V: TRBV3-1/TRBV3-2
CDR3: CASSQDLAGGRDTQYF
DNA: TGTGCCAGCAGCCAAGACTTAGCGGGGGGGCGGGATACGCAGTATTTT

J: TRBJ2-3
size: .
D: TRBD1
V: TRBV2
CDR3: CASNRGQPDTQYF
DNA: TGTGCCAGCAACAGGGGACAGCCAGATACGCAGTATTTT

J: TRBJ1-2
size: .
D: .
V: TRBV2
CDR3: CASSERGIYGYTF
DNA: TGTGCCAGCAGTGAACGGGGGATCTATGGCTACACCTTC

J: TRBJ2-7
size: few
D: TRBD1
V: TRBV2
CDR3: CASSPATGGRHEQYF
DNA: TGTGCCAGCAGTCCCGCGACAGGGGGACGTCACGAGCAGTACTTC

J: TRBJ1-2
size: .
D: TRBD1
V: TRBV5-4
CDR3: CASSLGQGAYGYTF
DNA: TGTGCCAGCAGCTTAGGACAGGGAGCCTATGGCTACACCTTC

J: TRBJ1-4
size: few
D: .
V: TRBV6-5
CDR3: CASSYSGVGEKLFF
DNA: TGTGCCAGCAGTTACTCAGGGGTGGGGGAAAAACTGTTTTTT

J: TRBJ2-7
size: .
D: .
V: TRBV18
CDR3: CASSLRRNTYEQYF
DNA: TGTGCCAGCTCACTGAGGCGGAATACCTACGAGCAGTACTTC

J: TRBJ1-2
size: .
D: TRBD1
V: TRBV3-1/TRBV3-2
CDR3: CASSPGQGTGYTF
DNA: TGTGCCAGCAGCCCTGGACAGGGGACGGGCTACACCTTC

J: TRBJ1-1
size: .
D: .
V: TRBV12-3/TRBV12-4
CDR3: CASSHRSGAFF
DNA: TGTGCCAGCAGTCACAGGAGTGGAGCTTTCTTT

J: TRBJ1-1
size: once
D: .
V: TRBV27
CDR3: CASSFRQGFGEAFF
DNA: TGTGCCAGCAGTTTTCGCCAGGGTTTTGGTGAAGCTTTCTTT

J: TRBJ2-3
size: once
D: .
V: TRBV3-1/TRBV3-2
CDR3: CASSQERGSTDTQYF
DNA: TGTGCCAGCAGCCAAGAACGGGGTAGCACAGATACGCAGTATTTT

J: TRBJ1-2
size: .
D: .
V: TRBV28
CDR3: CASSFLQGRYGYTF
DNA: TGTGCCAGCAGTTTTCTACAGGGACGATACGGCTACACCTTC

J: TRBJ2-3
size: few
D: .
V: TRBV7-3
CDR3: CASSLTVADTQYF
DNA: TGTGCCAGCAGCTTGACAGTCGCAGATACGCAGTATTTT

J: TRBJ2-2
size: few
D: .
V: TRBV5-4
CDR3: CASSPGQNTGELFF
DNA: TGTGCCAGCAGCCCCGGACAGAACACCGGGGAGCTGTTTTTT

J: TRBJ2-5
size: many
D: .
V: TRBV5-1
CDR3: CASNALGSETQYF
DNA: TGCGCCAGCAACGCCCTCGGTTCAGAGACCCAGTACTTC

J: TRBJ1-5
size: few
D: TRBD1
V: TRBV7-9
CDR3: CASSLGTGVGQPQHF
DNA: TGTGCCAGCAGCTTGGGCACAGGGGTGGGTCAGCCCCAGCATTTT

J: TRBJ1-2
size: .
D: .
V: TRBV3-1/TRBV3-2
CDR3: CASSPDKTPGYGYTF
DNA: TGTGCCAGCAGCCCAGACAAAACTCCGGGCTATGGCTACACCTTC

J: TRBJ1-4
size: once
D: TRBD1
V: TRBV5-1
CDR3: CASSLVGQGNEKLFF
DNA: TGCGCCAGCAGCTTGGTGGGACAGGGGAATGAAAAACTGTTTTTT

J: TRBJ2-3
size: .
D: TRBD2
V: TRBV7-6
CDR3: CASRSSGGVTDTQYF
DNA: TGTGCCAGCAGGTCTAGCGGGGGGGTCACAGATACGCAGTATTTT

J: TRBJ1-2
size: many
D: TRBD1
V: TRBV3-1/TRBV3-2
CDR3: CASSHAVTGNYGYTF
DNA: TGTGCCAGCAGCCACGCCGTGACAGGGAACTATGGCTACACCTTC

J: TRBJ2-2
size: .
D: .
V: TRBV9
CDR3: CASSVGPVRQTGELFF
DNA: TGTGCCAGCAGCGTTGGGCCTGTAAGACAAACCGGGGAGCTGTTTTTT

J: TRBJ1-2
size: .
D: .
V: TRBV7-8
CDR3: CASSAGASFYGYTF
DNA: TGTGCCAGCAGCGCAGGGGCGAGTTTCTATGGCTACACCTTC

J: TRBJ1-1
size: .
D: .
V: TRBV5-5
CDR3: CASSFALDRYTEAFF
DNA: TGTGCCAGCAGCTTCGCCTTAGACAGATACACTGAAGCTTTCTTT

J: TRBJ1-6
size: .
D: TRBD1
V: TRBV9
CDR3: CASSVAHTGGISPLHF
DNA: TGTGCCAGCAGCGTAGCTCACACAGGGGGCATTTCACCCCTCCACTTT

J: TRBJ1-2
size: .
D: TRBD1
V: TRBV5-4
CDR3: CASSSAITTGGYGYTF
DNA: TGTGCCAGCAGCTCCGCCATAACGACAGGGGGATATGGCTACACCTTC

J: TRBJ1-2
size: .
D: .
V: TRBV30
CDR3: CAWSVTGKYGYTF
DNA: TGTGCCTGGAGTGTAACAGGGAAATATGGCTACACCTTC

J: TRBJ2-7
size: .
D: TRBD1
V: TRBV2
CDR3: CASMPQTGGFSEQYF
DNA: TGTGCCAGCATGCCCCAGACAGGGGGTTTTAGCGAGCAGTACTTC

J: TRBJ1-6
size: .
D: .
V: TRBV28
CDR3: CASRLSGASSPLHF
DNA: TGTGCCAGCAGACTTTCTGGGGCTAGTTCACCCCTCCACTTT

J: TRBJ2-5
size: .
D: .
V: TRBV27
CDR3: CASSFLSSQETQYF
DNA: TGTGCCAGCAGTTTTTTGTCCAGCCAAGAGACCCAGTACTTC

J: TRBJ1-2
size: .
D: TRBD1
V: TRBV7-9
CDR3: CASSLTTGNGYTF
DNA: TGTGCCAGCAGCTTAACGACAGGGAATGGCTACACCTTC

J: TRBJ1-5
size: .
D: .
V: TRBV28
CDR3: CASSLPRQEYQPQHF
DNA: TGTGCCAGCAGTTTACCGAGACAGGAATATCAGCCCCAGCATTTT

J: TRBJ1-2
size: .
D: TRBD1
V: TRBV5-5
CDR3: CASSLLWDRDGYTF
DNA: TGTGCCAGCAGCTTGCTGTGGGACAGGGATGGCTACACCTTC

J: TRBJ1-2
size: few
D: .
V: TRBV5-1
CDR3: CASSLVGGGPPPGYTF
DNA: TGCGCCAGCAGCTTGGTTGGGGGGGGCCCACCTCCTGGCTACACCTTC

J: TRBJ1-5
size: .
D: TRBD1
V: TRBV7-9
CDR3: CASSPGTGGVQPQHF
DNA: TGTGCCAGCAGCCCCGGGACAGGGGGCGTCCAGCCCCAGCATTTT

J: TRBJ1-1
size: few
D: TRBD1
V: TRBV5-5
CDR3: CASSFGQGEWLEAFF
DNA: TGTGCCAGCAGCTTCGGACAGGGCGAATGGCTCGAAGCTTTCTTT

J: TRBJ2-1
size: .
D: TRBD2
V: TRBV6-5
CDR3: CASSYPSGDEQFF
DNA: TGTGCCAGCAGTTACCCCAGCGGGGACGAGCAGTTCTTC

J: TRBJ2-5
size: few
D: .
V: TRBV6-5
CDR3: CASTTGTSSQETQYF
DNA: TGTGCCAGCACTACCGGGACTTCCAGTCAAGAGACCCAGTACTTC

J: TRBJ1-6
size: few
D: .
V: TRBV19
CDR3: CASSIQGGSPLHF
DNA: TGTGCCAGTAGTATCCAGGGCGGTTCACCCCTCCACTTT

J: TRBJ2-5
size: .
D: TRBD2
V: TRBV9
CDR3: CASSVFSGGSQETQYF
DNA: TGTGCCAGCAGCGTATTTTCCGGGGGGTCCCAAGAGACCCAGTACTTC